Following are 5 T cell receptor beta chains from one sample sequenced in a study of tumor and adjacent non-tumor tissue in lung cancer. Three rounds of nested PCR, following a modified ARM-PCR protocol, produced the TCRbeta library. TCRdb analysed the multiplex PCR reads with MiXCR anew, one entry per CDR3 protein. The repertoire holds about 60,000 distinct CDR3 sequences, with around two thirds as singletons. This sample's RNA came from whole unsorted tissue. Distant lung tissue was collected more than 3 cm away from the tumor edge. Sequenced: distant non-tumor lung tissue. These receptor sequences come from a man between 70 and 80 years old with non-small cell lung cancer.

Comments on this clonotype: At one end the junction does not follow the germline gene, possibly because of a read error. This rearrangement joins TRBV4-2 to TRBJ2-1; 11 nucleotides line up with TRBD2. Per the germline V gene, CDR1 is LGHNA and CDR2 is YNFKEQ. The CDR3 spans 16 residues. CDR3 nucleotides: TGTGCCAGTAGCCAAGAAGGAACTAGCGGGAGCAGTGAGCAGTTCTTC. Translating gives CASSQEGTSGSSEQFF.

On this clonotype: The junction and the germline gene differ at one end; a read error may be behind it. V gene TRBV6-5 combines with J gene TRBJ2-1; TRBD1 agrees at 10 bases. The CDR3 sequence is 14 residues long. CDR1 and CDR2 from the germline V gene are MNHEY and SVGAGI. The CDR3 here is CASSLGQGGNEQSF. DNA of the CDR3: TGTGCCAGCAGTCTTGGACAGGGGGGGAATGAGCAGTCCTTC.

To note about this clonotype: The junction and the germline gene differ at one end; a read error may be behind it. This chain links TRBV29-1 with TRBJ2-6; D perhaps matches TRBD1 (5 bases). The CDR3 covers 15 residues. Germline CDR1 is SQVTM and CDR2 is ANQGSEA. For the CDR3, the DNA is TGCAGCGTTGTCTCTCGCTCCTCTGGGGCCAACGTCCAGACTTTC. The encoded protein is CSVVSRSSGANVQTF.

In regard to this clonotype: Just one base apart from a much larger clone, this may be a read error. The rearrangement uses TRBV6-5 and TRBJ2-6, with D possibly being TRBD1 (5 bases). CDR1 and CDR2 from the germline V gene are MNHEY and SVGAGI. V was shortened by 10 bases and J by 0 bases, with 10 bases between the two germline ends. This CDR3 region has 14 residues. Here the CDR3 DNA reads TGTGCCAACAGGAGCAGCTCTGGGGCCAACGTCCTGACTTTC. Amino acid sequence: CANRSSSGANVLTF.

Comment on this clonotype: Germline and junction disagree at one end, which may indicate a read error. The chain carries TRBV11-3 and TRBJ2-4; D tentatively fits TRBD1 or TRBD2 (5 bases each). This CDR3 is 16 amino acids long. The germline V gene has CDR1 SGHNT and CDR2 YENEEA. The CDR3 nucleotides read TGTGCCAGCAGCTTAAACACGGGGCAAGTCAAAAACTTTCAGTACTTC. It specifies CASSLNTGQVKNFQYF.